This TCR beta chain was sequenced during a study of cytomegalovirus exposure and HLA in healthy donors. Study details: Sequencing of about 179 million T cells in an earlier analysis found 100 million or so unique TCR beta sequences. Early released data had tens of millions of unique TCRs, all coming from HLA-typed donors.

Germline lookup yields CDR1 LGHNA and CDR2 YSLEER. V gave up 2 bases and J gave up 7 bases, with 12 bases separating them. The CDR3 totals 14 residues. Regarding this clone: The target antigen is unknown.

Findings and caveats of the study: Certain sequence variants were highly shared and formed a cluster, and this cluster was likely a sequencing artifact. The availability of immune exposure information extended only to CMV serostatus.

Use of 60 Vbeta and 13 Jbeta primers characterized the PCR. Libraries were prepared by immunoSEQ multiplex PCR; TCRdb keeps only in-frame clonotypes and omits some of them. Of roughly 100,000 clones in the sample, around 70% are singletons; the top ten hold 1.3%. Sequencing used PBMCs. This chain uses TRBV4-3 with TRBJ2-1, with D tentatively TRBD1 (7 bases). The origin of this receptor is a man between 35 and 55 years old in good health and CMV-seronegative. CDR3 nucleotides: TGCGCCAGCAGCCAACTCAGGGGGGATAATGAGCAGTTCTTC. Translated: CASSQLRGDNEQFF.